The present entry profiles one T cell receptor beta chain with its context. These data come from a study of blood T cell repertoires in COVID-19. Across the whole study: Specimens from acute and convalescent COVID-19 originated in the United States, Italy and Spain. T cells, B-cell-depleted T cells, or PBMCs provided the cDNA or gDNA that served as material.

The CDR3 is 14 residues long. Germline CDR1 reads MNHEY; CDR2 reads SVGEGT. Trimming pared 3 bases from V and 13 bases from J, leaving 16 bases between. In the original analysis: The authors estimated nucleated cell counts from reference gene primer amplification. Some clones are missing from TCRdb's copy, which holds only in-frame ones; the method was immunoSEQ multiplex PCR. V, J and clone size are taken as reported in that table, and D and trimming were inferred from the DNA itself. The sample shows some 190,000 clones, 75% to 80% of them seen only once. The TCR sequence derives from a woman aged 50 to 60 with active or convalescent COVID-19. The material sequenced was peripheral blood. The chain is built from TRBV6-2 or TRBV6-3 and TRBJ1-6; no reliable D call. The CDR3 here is CASSYLRTTDPLHF. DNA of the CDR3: TGTGCCAGCAGTTATCTCCGGACTACTGATCCCCTCCACTTT.